These 30 T cell receptor beta chains share one sample of origin, sequenced in a study of blood T cell repertoires in COVID-19. Libraries were prepared by immunoSEQ multiplex PCR; TCRdb keeps only in-frame clonotypes and omits some of them. Found here are around 99,000 clones, less than 85% of them singletons; the top ten hold about a sixth. The specimen sequenced was peripheral blood. The receptors stem from a woman of 80 years or more with active or convalescent COVID-19.

The J gene is TRBJ2-7, the V gene TRBV5-1; perhaps TRBD2 as D (6 bases). The CDR3 spans 14 residues. Per germline, CDR1 SGHRS and CDR2 YFSETQ. Trimming stripped 0 bases from V and 1 base from J, with 8 bases between. The CDR3 protein is CASSLAGTSYEQYF. The CDR3 bases are TGCGCCAGCAGCTTGGCGGGGACTTCCTACGAGCAGTACTTC.

This clone has a handful of counts. The chain joins TRBV28 to TRBJ2-7; TRBD1 agrees at 9 bases. The trim removed 6 bases at V and 3 bases at J, leaving 9 bases unmatched. This CDR3 has 15 residues. CDR1 and CDR2 from the germline V gene are MDHEN and SYDVKM. The CDR3 DNA reads TGTGCCAGCAGGGCGCAAGGGACAGGGCTCTACGAGCAGTACTTC. It codes for CASRAQGTGLYEQYF.

This chain uses TRBV29-1 with TRBJ2-7, with 7 bases matching TRBD1. The germline V gene encodes CDR1 SQVTM and CDR2 ANQGSEA. The CDR3 contains 14 residues. The ends lost 4 bases at V and 3 bases at J; junction bases unmatched: 9. CDR3 region: CSVAGTVTNYEQYF. CDR3 coding DNA: TGCAGCGTTGCTGGGACAGTTACCAACTACGAGCAGTACTTC.

On this clone: The sample holds other DNA sequences that translate to the same CDR3. V gene TRBV7-2 combines with J gene TRBJ2-5; TRBD2 matches 9 bases. Germline trimming cut 1 base from V and 4 bases from J; bases unmatched to any gene: 7. Per the germline V gene, CDR1 is SGHTA and CDR2 is FQGNSA. The CDR3 totals 16 residues. The CDR3 DNA follows: TGTGCCAGCAGCTTAGATGGCGGGAGGGCCGGAGAGACCCAGTACTTC. Translated, it gives CASSLDGGRAGETQYF.

A remark on this clone: At one end the junction does not follow the germline gene, possibly because of a read error. The chain employs TRBV7-7 and TRBJ2-3; 14 bases map to TRBD2. Germline CDR1 SSHAT, CDR2 FNYEAQ (reference sequence). The CDR3 extends over 16 amino acids. CDR3 protein: CASSPGLAGGSDTQYF. CDR3 sequence (DNA): TGTGCTAGCAGCCCCGGACTAGCGGGAGGCTCAGATACGCAGTATTTT.

The rearrangement links TRBV9 to TRBJ1-6; D might be TRBD1 (5 bases). Trimming removed 3 bases from V and 6 bases from J, with 10 bases in between. This CDR3 has 14 amino acids. The germline CDR1 and CDR2 sequences are SGDLS and YYNGEE. CDR3 nucleotides: TGTGCCAGCAGCGAGGGACTGATTAATTCACCCCTCCACTTT. Translated, it gives CASSEGLINSPLHF.

This rearrangement joins TRBV3-1 (or the pseudogene TRBV3-2) to TRBJ2-3, with D unresolved. Germline loops: CDR1 LGHDT, CDR2 YNNKEL (reference sequence). The CDR3 is 12 amino acids. The V end lost 4 bases, the J end lost 5 bases, and 7 bases lay between the germline ends. The CDR3 here is CASSLARDTQYF. Written as DNA, the CDR3 is TGTGCCAGCAGCCTTGCTAGAGATACGCAGTATTTT.

The chain links TRBV5-1 to TRBJ2-7; tentatively, D is TRBD2 (6 bases). CDR1 and CDR2 (germline): SGHRS, YFSETQ. V was cut by 0 bases and J by 5 bases, with 15 bases left in between. The CDR3 has 15 amino acids. The CDR3, as DNA: TGCGCCAGCAGCTTGGGGGAGGTAGGAATCCACGAGCAGTACTTC. Protein sequence: CASSLGEVGIHEQYF.

This rearrangement joins TRBV4-3 to TRBJ1-1; D is perhaps TRBD1 (5 bases). CDR1 is LGHNA and CDR2 is YSLEER in the germline V gene. V was clipped by 3 bases and J by 1 base, with 12 bases between them. This CDR3 has 15 amino acids. The CDR3 is CASSHGSGGNTEAFF. The CDR3 DNA is TGCGCCAGCAGCCATGGCTCGGGGGGGAACACTGAAGCTTTCTTT.

The V gene is TRBV7-2, the J gene TRBJ2-3, with TRBD2 as a possible D gene (7 bases). Germline V lookup: CDR1 SGHTA, CDR2 FQGNSA. CDR3 size: 13 residues. The V and J ends lost 5 bases and 5 bases respectively, with 11 bases between them. The chain's CDR3 is CASSNGGLDTQYF. The CDR3 bases are TGTGCCAGCAGCAACGGGGGGCTAGATACGCAGTATTTT.

The V call is TRBV19, the J call TRBJ2-1; TRBD2 agrees at 9 bases. Germline CDR1 reads LNHDA; CDR2 reads SQIVND (reference sequence). The V gene end was trimmed by 5 bases and the J gene end by 4 bases; junction bases not matched to a gene: 6. There are 15 residues in the CDR3. CDR3 sequence (DNA): TGTGCCAGTAGTTTCCTAGCGGGGACGTACAATGAGCAGTTCTTC. This translates into CASSFLAGTYNEQFF.

The rearrangement links TRBV25-1 to TRBJ2-1; 12 positions agree with TRBD1. Germline CDR1 and CDR2: MGHDK and SYGVNS. The CDR3 covers 15 residues. Unmatched junction bases numbered 5, after V lost 4 bases and J lost 7 bases. CDR3 amino acids: CASSAGQGARNEQFF. The CDR3 DNA sequence: TGTGCCAGCAGTGCGGGACAGGGGGCGCGTAATGAGCAGTTCTTC.

The chain combines TRBV9 with TRBJ1-2, with 7 bases identical to TRBD1. V shed 4 bases, J shed 8 bases, and the junction held 5 bases outside the gene matches. There are 12 residues in the CDR3. Germline V gene data show CDR1 as SGDLS and CDR2 as YYNGEE. CDR3 residues: CASSTRQGGYTF. The CDR3 nucleotides read TGTGCCAGCAGCACAAGACAGGGCGGCTACACCTTC.

The rearrangement links TRBV11-1 to TRBJ2-1; 7 bases are shared with TRBD1. This CDR3 is 13 amino acids long. CDR1 is SGHAT, CDR2 FQDESV, per germline (reference sequence). The junction had 8 bases not matched to a gene; V was cut back by 5 bases and J by 10 bases. The CDR3 loop is CASSTNRGPEQFF. The CDR3 nucleotides read TGTGCCAGCAGCACCAACAGGGGCCCCGAGCAGTTCTTC. Drawing the rest from reference TRBV11-1 and TRBJ2-1, the complete variable domain is EAEVAQSPRYKITEKSQAVAFWCDPISGHATLYWYRQILGQGPELLVQFQDESVVDDSQLPKDRFSAERLKGVDSTLKIQPAELGDSAMYLCASSTNRGPEQFFGPGTRLTVL.

This chain links TRBV19 with TRBJ2-3; TRBD2 might be the D (7 bases). Germline values: CDR1 LNHDA, CDR2 SQIVND (reference sequence). Trimming stripped 5 bases from V and 5 bases from J, with 11 bases between. CDR3 length: 13 amino acids. The CDR3 nucleotides are TGTGCCAGTAGTCTGGGGGGGCAAGATACGCAGTATTTT. Translated, it gives CASSLGGQDTQYF.

The rearrangement links TRBV27 to TRBJ2-1, with TRBD1 matching over 7 bases. Germline V lookup: CDR1 MNHEY, CDR2 SMNVEV (reference sequence). This CDR3 comprises 16 residues. Trimming took 8 bases from V and 0 from J; bases not matched to a gene: 10. CDR3 sequence reads: CASLQGRPSSYNEQFF. The CDR3 bases are TGTGCCAGCCTACAGGGGCGGCCAAGCTCCTACAATGAGCAGTTCTTC.

This clone turned up a few times. The chain links TRBV12-3 or TRBV12-4 to TRBJ1-5; no definite D call. V lost 6 bases and J lost 7, with 13 bases in between. The CDR3 loop spans 13 amino acids. The CDR3 reads CASRREPEQPQHF. The CDR3 nucleotides are TGTGCCAGCAGGAGGGAACCTGAACAGCCCCAGCATTTT.

V gene TRBV18 combines with J gene TRBJ1-1; D uncertain. The V end was cut by 5 bases, the J end by 3 bases, with 13 bases between. The CDR3 covers 14 residues. Germline V gives CDR1 KGHSH, CDR2 LQKENI. CDR3 DNA: TGTGCCAGCTCAATAATCCCGCCGGACACTGAAGCTTTCTTT. It codes for CASSIIPPDTEAFF. Drawing the rest from reference TRBV18 and TRBJ1-1, the complete variable domain is NAGVMQNPRHLVRRRGQEARLRCSPMKGHSHVYWYRQLPEEGLKFMVYLQKENIIDESGMPKERFSAEFPKEGPSILRIQQVVRGDSAAYFCASSIIPPDTEAFFGQGTRLTVV.

The chain recombines TRBV5-1 with TRBJ1-4; 8 bases agree with TRBD1. Germline trimming cut 1 base from V and 9 bases from J; bases unmatched to any gene: 8. The CDR3 has 15 amino acids. Germline CDR1 SGHRS, CDR2 YFSETQ. The CDR3 DNA is TGCGCCAGCAGCTTGTCTCAGGGGACAGGCCAAAAACTGTTTTTT. Its translation: CASSLSQGTGQKLFF.

The J gene is TRBJ1-5, the V gene TRBV10-2, with D unresolved. The V end was cut by 0 bases, the J end by 9 bases, with 12 bases between. The CDR3 spans 14 residues. Germline assignment: CDR1 WSHSY and CDR2 SAAADI. The CDR3 region is CASSESAGRRPQHF. The CDR3 nucleotides are TGCGCCAGCAGTGAGTCAGCGGGTAGACGGCCCCAGCATTTT.

The chain carries TRBV27 and TRBJ2-6, with a tentative D call TRBD1 (6 bases). CDR1 MNHEY and CDR2 SMNVEV come from the germline V gene (reference sequence). V lost 3 bases to trimming and J lost 2 bases, with 11 bases between them. This CDR3 has 16 residues. The CDR3 DNA is TGTGCCAGCAGTTTTTCCACAGGGACTGGGGCCAACGTCCTGACTTTC. Translating it yields CASSFSTGTGANVLTF.

V and J are TRBV9 and TRBJ2-1; TRBD1 agrees at 9 bases. Per germline, CDR1 SGDLS and CDR2 YYNGEE. The V gene end was trimmed by 0 bases and the J gene end by 6 bases; junction bases not matched to a gene: 7. The CDR3 is 16 residues long. CDR3 sequence reads: CASSVVWTGVTNEQFF. DNA of the CDR3: TGTGCCAGCAGCGTAGTCTGGACAGGGGTCACCAATGAGCAGTTCTTC.

The rearrangement uses TRBV6-2 or TRBV6-3 and TRBJ2-3; D possibly corresponds to TRBD2 (5 bases). Trimming took 6 bases from V and 6 from J, leaving 25 bases between them. Germline-derived CDR1 and CDR2 are MNHEY and SVGEGT. This CDR3 is built from 17 residues. The CDR3 DNA sequence: TGTGCCAGCAGCCCCCTAATTTTTAGCGCGGATGGCGATACGCAGTATTTT. This translates into CASSPLIFSADGDTQYF.

V usage is TRBV4-1 and J usage is TRBJ1-4, with D possibly matching TRBD1 (6 bases). The CDR3 covers 15 residues. The V gene's germline CDR1 is MGHRA and CDR2 YSYEKL. Trimming took off 3 bases at V and 5 bases at J, with 13 bases between the two ends. CDR3 DNA: TGCGCCAGCAGCCAGGCAGACAGGAGCAATGAAAAACTGTTTTTT. Translating it yields CASSQADRSNEKLFF.

This clone has just a few counts. The chain joins TRBV6-5 to TRBJ1-5; the D gene is possibly TRBD1 (6 bases). Germline V gene data show CDR1 as MNHEY and CDR2 as SVGAGI. The CDR3 is 15 amino acids. V was shortened by 8 bases and J by 2 bases, with 16 bases between the two germline ends. The CDR3 spells CASGSDRLGNQPQHF. CDR3 DNA sequence: TGTGCCAGCGGTTCGGACAGATTAGGCAATCAGCCCCAGCATTTT.

The chain uses TRBV11-3 and TRBJ2-5, with 7 bases fitting TRBD1. The length of the CDR3 is 15 residues. Per the germline V gene, CDR1 is SGHNT and CDR2 is YENEEA. With V trimmed by 5 bases and J by 3 bases, 9 bases remained unmatched. The CDR3, as DNA: TGTGCCAGCAGCCCAGGACAGGACCCAGAAGAGACCCAGTACTTC. Its protein is CASSPGQDPEETQYF.

This sequence joins TRBV7-8 and TRBJ2-1; 8 positions match TRBD2. The CDR3 is 17 amino acids. Germline V gives CDR1 SGHVS, CDR2 FQNEAQ. The V segment lost 8 bases and the J segment 5 bases; nucleotides outside the gene matches: 17. DNA for the CDR3: TGTGCCAGCCTTCCTGGACTAGCCCTACTCCTTCACAATGAGCAGTTCTTC. Its protein product is CASLPGLALLLHNEQFF.

This clone came up once. The chain has TRBV10-3 and TRBJ2-7; 14 bases are a match to TRBD2. Germline V gene data show CDR1 as ENHRY and CDR2 as SYGVKD. This CDR3 contains 16 residues. After removal of 2 bases from V and 7 bases from J, the junction contained 7 bases not matched to a gene. The CDR3 is CAISEGGTSGGVEQYF. In nucleotides, the CDR3 is TGTGCCATCAGTGAGGGTGGGACTAGCGGGGGAGTTGAGCAGTACTTC.

The rearrangement uses TRBV9 and TRBJ2-1; 11 nucleotides line up with TRBD2. The CDR3 is 16 amino acids. The V and J ends lost 4 bases and 9 bases, in that order; junction bases with no gene match: 12. The germline gives CDR1 SGDLS, CDR2 YYNGEE. CDR3: CASSPLAGGATTEQFF. The CDR3, as DNA: TGTGCCAGCAGCCCCCTAGCGGGAGGAGCAACGACTGAGCAGTTCTTC.

This clone was counted a few times. The chain's CDR3 is CASSLNRFYNSPLHF. The CDR3 nucleotides are TGTGCCAGCAGCTTGAACAGGTTCTATAATTCACCCCTCCACTTT. The chain has TRBV5-6 and TRBJ1-6; tentatively, D is TRBD1 (5 bases). From germline, CDR1 is SGHDT and CDR2 YYEEEE. The CDR3 contains 15 residues. V lost 1 base to trimming and J lost 3 bases, with 8 bases between them. Looking up the rest from reference TRBV5-6 and TRBJ1-6 gives the full variable domain: DAGVTQSPTHLIKTRGQQVTLRCSPKSGHDTVSWYQQALGQGPQFIFQYYEEEERQRGNFPDRFSGHQFPNYSSELNVNALLLGDSALYLCASSLNRFYNSPLHFGNGTRLTVT.